The 4 T cell receptor beta chains below were found in one sample sequenced in a study of T-cell reconstitution after alpha-beta-depleted transplantation in children. Unique molecular identifiers featured in how the TCRbeta library was prepared. TCRdb reanalysed the PCR reads using MiXCR and keeps one entry per CDR3 protein. This sample has roughly 280,000 distinct CDR3 sequences, with roughly 11% found just once. Here the sequenced sample was peripheral blood, taken 180 days after TCRalphabeta/CD19-depleted stem cell transplant. Receptor source: a male patient aged 2-10 years who had a stem cell transplant for chronic granulomatous disease, so the T cells may come from the graft donor.

This clonotype was observed many times. The V call is TRBV4-3, the J call TRBJ2-2; D gene ambiguous. Between the trimmed V and J ends, which lost 0 bases and 7 bases, there was a span of 9 bases. Germline V CDR1 and CDR2: LGHNA, YSLEER. CDR3 length: 14 residues. CDR3 in amino acids: CASSQEIWGGELFF. The CDR3, as DNA: TGCGCCAGCAGCCAAGAAATCTGGGGCGGGGAGCTGTTTTTT.

The rearrangement joins TRBV28 to TRBJ2-7; D could derive from TRBD1 or TRBD2 (5 bases each). V lost 1 base and J lost 6, with 19 bases in between. CDR1 and CDR2 from the germline V gene are MDHEN and SYDVKM. This CDR3 is 16 amino acids long. CDR3 amino acids: CASSLSEGRVKSEQYF. CDR3 nucleotide sequence: TGTGCCAGCAGTTTATCTGAGGGGCGGGTAAAGTCCGAGCAGTACTTC.

This clonotype was seen only a few times. The V and J genes are TRBV18 and TRBJ2-7, with 11 bases fitting TRBD2. V shed 1 base and J 5 bases; nucleotides not matched to a gene: 13. Germline-derived CDR1 and CDR2 are KGHSH and LQKENI. CDR3 length: 18 residues. The CDR3, as DNA: TGTGCCAGCTCACCACTCGCACCCACTAGCGGGAGTGCCAACGAGCAGTACTTC. Translating gives CASSPLAPTSGSANEQYF.

This clonotype was seen repeatedly, ten times or more. The chain has TRBV5-1 and TRBJ2-6, with no clear D. This CDR3 spans 14 amino acids. CDR1 and CDR2 (germline): SGHRS, YFSETQ. Trimming took 3 bases from V and 1 from J, leaving 5 bases between them. CDR3 amino acids: CASSSVSGANVLTF. In DNA form, the CDR3 reads TGCGCCAGCAGCTCTGTTTCTGGGGCCAACGTCCTGACTTTC.